These 5 T cell receptor beta chains were sequenced from one sample in a study of Graves' ophthalmopathy and Graves' hyperthyroidism. Researchers took RNA transcripts and amplified TCR beta CDR3 regions from them. Scientists carried out first-round RT-PCR using HTBI primers and then a second-round multiplex PCR. TCRdb called the multiplex PCR reads again in MiXCR, with one record for every CDR3 protein. The sample lists hundreds of thousands of distinct CDR3 sequences, approximately 21% occurring once. The material sequenced was peripheral blood. The receptors stem from a young woman with stable Graves' hyperthyroidism.

This clonotype has at least ten counts. V gene TRBV7-3 combines with J gene TRBJ1-1; possibly TRBD1 for D (6 bases). V gave up 3 bases and J gave up 1 base, with 24 bases separating them. The CDR3 covers 19 residues. CDR1 is SGHTA and CDR2 is FQGTGA in the germline V gene. CDR3 bases: TGTGCCAGCAGCTTGACTCCCCGCAATACAGGGTCTAGGAACACTGAAGCTTTCTTT. Protein: CASSLTPRNTGSRNTEAFF.

Ten or more counts support this clonotype. The rearrangement uses TRBV5-1 and TRBJ2-5; D unclear. This CDR3 contains 13 residues. The V gene lost 0 bases and the J gene lost 2 bases, with 5 bases spanning the gap. Germline V gene sequence: CDR1 SGHRS, CDR2 YFSETQ. CDR3 loop: CASSLVIQETQYF. As DNA, the CDR3 is TGCGCCAGCAGCTTGGTAATACAAGAGACCCAGTACTTC.

With regard to this clonotype: This CDR3 fails to terminate in the conserved phenylalanine or tryptophan, so it likely reflects a read error. The DNA is omitted, as the CDR3 cannot be located on it reliably, and the CDR3 follows TCRdb's listing. The chain employs TRBV11-2 and TRBJ2-7; the D call TRBD2 from the table was never checked on the DNA. Germline CDR1 and CDR2: SGHAT and FQNNGV. The CDR3 is 14 amino acids in total, end residues counted. The CDR3 is CASSYLAGGSSPLA.

V and J are TRBV27 and TRBJ2-2; tentative D call: TRBD1 (6 bases). This CDR3 spans 15 amino acids. The V gene lost 6 bases and the J gene lost 8 bases, with 19 bases spanning the gap. Looked up from germline, CDR1 is MNHEY and CDR2 is SMNVEV (reference sequence). Here the CDR3 DNA reads TGTGCCAGCAGCACCGCCGGGACACTGACAGGGGAGCTGTTTTTT. Translated, it gives CASSTAGTLTGELFF.

This clonotype was counted at least ten times. The gene calls are TRBV6-5 and TRBJ1-2; 8 nucleotides align to TRBD1. Germline-derived CDR1 and CDR2 are MNHEY and SVGAGI. Trimming took 6 bases from V and 8 from J; bases not matched to a gene: 5. The CDR3 consists of 12 residues. DNA for the CDR3: TGTGCCAGCAGCGGACAGGGCTACGGCTACACCTTC. Translation gives CASSGQGYGYTF.